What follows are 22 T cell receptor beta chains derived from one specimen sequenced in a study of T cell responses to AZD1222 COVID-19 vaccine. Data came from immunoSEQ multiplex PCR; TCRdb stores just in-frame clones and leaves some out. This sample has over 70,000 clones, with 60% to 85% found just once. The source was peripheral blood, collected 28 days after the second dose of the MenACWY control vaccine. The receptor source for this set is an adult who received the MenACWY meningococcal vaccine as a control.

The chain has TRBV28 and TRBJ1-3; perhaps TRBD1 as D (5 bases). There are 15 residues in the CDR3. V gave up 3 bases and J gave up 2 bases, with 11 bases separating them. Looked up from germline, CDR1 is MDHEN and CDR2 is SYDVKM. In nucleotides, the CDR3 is TGTGCCAGCAGTTTTGAGGCAGGGACTGGAAACACCATATATTTT. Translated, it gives CASSFEAGTGNTIYF.

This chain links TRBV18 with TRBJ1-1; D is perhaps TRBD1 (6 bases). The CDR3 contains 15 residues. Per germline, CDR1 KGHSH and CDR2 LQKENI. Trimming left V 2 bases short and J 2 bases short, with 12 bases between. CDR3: CASSPVTGPNTEAFF. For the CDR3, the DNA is TGTGCCAGCTCACCAGTCACAGGGCCTAACACTGAAGCTTTCTTT.

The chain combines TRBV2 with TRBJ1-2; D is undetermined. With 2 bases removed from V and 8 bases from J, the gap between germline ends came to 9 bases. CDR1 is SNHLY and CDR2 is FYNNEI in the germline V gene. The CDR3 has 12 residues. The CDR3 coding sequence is TGTGCCAGCAGTGAAAGACCGCTAGGCTACACCTTC. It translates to CASSERPLGYTF. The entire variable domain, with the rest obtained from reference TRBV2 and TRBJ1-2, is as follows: EPEVTQTPSHQVTQMGQEVILRCVPISNHLYFYWYRQILGQKVEFLVSFYNNEISEKSEIFDDQFSVERPDGSNFTLKIRSTKLEDSAMYFCASSERPLGYTFGSGTRLTVV.

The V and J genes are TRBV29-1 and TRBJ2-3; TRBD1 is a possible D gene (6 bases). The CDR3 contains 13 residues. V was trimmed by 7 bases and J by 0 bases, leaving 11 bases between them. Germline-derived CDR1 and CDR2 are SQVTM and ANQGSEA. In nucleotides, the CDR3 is TGCAGCGGCAAAGGGGGAAGCACAGATACGCAGTATTTT. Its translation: CSGKGGSTDTQYF.

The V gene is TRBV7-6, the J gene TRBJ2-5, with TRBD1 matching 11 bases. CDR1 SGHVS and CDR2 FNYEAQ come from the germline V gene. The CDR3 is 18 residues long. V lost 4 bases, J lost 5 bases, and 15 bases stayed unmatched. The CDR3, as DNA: TGTGCCAGCAGCTCGAGTAAAGGGGTTCGGACAGGGGGCGAGACCCAGTACTTC. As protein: CASSSSKGVRTGGETQYF.

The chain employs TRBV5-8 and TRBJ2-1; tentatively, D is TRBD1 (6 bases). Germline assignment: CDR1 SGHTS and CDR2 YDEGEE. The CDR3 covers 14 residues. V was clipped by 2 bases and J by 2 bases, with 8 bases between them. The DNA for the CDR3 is TGTGCCAGCAGCTTATACAGGGCCTACAATGAGCAGTTCTTC. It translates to CASSLYRAYNEQFF.

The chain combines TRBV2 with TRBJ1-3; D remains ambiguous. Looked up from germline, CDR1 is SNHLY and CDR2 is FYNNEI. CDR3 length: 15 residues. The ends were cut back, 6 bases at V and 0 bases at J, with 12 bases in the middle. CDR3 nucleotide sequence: TGTGCCAGCAGACGACTGGCGGGCTCTGGAAACACCATATATTTT. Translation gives CASRRLAGSGNTIYF.

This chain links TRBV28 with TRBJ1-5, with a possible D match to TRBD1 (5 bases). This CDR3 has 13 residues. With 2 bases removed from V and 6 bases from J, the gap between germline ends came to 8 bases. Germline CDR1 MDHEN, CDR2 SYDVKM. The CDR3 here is CASSLAGTQPQHF. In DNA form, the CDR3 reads TGTGCCAGCAGTTTAGCAGGGACTCAGCCCCAGCATTTT.

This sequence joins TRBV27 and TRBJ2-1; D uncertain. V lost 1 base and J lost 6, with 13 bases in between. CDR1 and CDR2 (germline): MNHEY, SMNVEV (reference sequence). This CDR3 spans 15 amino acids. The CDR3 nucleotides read TGTGCCAGCAGTTTATTATCTAGGAGAGGCAATGAGCAGTTCTTC. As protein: CASSLLSRRGNEQFF.

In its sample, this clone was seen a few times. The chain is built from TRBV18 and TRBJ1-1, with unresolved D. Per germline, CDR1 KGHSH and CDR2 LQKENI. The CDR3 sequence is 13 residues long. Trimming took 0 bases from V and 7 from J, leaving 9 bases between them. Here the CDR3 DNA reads TGTGCCAGCTCACCACCAGGGATAAATGAAGCTTTCTTT. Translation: CASSPPGINEAFF.

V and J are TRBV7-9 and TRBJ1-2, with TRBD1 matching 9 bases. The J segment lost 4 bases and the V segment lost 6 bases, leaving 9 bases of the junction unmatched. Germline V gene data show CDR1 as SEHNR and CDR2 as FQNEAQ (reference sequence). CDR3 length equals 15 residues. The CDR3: CASSLAGTGTYGYTF. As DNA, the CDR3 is TGTGCCAGCAGTCTGGCCGGGACAGGGACCTATGGCTACACCTTC.

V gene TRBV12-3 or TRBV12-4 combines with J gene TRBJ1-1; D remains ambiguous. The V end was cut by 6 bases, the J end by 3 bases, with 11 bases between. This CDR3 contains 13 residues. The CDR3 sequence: CASSPLEYTEAFF. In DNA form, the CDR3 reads TGTGCCAGCAGCCCCTTGGAATACACTGAAGCTTTCTTT.

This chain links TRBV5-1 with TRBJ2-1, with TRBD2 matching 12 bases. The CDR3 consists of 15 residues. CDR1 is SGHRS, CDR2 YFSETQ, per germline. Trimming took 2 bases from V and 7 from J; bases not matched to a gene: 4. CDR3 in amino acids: CASSFGLAGQNEQFF. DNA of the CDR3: TGCGCCAGCAGCTTTGGACTAGCGGGGCAAAATGAGCAGTTCTTC.

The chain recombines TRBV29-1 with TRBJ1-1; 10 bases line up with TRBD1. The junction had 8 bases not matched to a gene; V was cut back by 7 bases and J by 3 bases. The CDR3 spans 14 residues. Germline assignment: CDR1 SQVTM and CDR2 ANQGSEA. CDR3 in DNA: TGCAGCGCCCGGGACAGGGGATCCCACACTGAAGCTTTCTTT. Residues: CSARDRGSHTEAFF.

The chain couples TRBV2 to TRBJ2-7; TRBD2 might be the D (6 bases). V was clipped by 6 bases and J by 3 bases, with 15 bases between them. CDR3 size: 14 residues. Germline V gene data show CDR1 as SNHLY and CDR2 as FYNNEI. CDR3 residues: CASRPTGGDYEQYF. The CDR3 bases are TGTGCCAGCAGGCCCACTGGCGGGGACTACGAGCAGTACTTC.

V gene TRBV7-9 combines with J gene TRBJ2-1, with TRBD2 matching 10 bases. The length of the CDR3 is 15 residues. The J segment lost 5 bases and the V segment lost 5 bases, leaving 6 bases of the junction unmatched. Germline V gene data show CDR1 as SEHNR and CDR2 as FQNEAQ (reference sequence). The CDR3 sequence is CASSQLAGSHNEQFF. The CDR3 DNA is TGTGCCAGCAGCCAACTAGCGGGGTCTCACAATGAGCAGTTCTTC.

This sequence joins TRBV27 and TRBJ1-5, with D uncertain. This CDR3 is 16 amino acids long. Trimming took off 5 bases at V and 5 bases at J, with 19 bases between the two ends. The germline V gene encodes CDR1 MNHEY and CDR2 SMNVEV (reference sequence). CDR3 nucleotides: TGTGCCAGCAGTCTACATCCGAACAGACACGATCAGCCCCAGCATTTT. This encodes CASSLHPNRHDQPQHF.

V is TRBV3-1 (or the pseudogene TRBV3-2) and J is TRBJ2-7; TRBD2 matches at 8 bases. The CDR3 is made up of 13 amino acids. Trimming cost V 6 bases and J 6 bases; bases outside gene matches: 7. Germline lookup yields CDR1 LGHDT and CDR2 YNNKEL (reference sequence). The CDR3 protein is CASSRAGEIEQYF. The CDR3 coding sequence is TGTGCCAGCAGTAGAGCGGGAGAGATCGAGCAGTACTTC.

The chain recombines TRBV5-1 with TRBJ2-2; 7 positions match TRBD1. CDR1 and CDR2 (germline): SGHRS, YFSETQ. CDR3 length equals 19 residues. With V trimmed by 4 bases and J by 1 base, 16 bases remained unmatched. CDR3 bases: TGCGCCAGCAGCGCGTTGGGGGCCGAGGGGGCACGGAACACCGGGGAGCTGTTTTTT. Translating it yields CASSALGAEGARNTGELFF. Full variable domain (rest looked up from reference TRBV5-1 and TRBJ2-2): KAGVTQTPRYLIKTRGQQVTLSCSPISGHRSVSWYQQTPGQGLQFLFEYFSETQRNKGNFPGRFSGRQFSNSRSEMNVSTLELGDSALYLCASSALGAEGARNTGELFFGEGSRLTVL.

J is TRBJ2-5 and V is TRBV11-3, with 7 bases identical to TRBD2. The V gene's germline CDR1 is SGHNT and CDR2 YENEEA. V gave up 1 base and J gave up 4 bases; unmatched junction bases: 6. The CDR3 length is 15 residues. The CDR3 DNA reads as TGTGCCAGCAGCTTAGCGGGCAGGGAGGGAGAGACCCAGTACTTC. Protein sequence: CASSLAGREGETQYF. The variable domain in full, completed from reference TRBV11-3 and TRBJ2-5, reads EAGVVQSPRYKIIEKKQPVAFWCNPISGHNTLYWYLQNLGQGPELLIRYENEEAVDDSQLPKDRFSAERLKGVDSTLKIQPAELGDSAVYLCASSLAGREGETQYFGPGTRLLVL.

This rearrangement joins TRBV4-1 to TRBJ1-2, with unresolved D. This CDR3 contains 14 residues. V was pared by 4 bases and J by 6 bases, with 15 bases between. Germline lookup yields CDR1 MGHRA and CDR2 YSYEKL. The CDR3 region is CASSLEEGFDGYTF. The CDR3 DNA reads TGCGCCAGCAGCCTAGAGGAGGGATTCGATGGCTACACCTTC.

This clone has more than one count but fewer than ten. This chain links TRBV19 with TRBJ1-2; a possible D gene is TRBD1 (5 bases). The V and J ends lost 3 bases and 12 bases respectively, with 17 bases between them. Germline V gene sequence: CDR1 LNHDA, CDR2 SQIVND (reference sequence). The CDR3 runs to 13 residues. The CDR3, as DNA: TGTGCCAGTAGTATCCGGGACTCCCGAGGGAACACCTTC. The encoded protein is CASSIRDSRGNTF.